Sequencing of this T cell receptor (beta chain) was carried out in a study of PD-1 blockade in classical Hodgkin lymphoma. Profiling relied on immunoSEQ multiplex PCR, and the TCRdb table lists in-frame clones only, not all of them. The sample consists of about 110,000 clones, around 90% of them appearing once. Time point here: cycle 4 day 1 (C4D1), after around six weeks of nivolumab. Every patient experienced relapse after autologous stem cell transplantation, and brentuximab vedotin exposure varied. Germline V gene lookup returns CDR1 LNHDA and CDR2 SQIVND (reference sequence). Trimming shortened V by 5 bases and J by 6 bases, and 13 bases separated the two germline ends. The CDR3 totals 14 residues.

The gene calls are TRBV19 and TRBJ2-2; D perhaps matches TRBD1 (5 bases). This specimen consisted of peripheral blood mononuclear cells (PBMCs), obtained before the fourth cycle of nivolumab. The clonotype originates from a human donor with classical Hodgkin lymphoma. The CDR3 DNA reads TGTGCCAGTAGTTCAGGGTTTTTGGCCGGGGAGCTGTTTTTT. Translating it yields CASSSGFLAGELFF.